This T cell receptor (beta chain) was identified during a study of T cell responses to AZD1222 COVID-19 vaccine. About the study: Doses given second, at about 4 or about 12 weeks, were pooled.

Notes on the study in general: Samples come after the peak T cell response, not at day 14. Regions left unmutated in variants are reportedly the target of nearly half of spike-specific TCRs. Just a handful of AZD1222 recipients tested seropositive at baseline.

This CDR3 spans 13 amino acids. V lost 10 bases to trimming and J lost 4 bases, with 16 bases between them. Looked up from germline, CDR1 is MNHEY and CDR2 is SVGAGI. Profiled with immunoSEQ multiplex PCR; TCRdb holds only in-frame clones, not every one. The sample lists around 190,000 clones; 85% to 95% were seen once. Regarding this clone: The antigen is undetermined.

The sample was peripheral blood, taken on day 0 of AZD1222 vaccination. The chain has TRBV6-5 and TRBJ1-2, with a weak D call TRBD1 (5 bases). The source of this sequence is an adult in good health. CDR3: CATRGGGTYGYTF. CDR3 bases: TGTGCCACACGGGGGGGAGGGACCTATGGCTACACCTTC.